These 7 T cell receptor beta chains were all obtained from the same sample, sequenced in a study of cytomegalovirus exposure and HLA in healthy donors. This PCR relied on a set of 60 Vbeta primers and 13 Jbeta primers. Assay: immunoSEQ multiplex PCR; the TCRdb copy retains only in-frame clones and omits some. The repertoire holds 95,000 to 150,000 clones, with less than 80% as singletons. Sample: PBMCs. All receptors derive from a man under 40 in good health and CMV-seronegative.

The V gene is TRBV29-1, the J gene TRBJ2-1, with TRBD1 matching 8 bases. Germline-derived CDR1 and CDR2 are SQVTM and ANQGSEA. The CDR3 sequence is 14 residues long. The V gene end was trimmed by 3 bases and the J gene end by 1 base; junction bases not matched to a gene: 2. CDR3 coding DNA: TGCAGCGTTGACGGACAGGGTTCCTACAATGAGCAGTTCTTC. Its translation: CSVDGQGSYNEQFF.

This rearrangement joins TRBV19 to TRBJ2-5; 14 bases align to TRBD2. V was clipped by 10 bases and J by 3 bases; unmatched bases: 10. CDR1 and CDR2 from the germline V gene are LNHDA and SQIVND (reference sequence). The CDR3 runs to 16 residues. The CDR3: CATWTSGGLVKETQYF. For the CDR3, the DNA is TGTGCCACCTGGACTAGCGGGGGGCTAGTAAAAGAGACCCAGTACTTC.

This clone appeared a few times. The chain links TRBV4-1 to TRBJ1-5; 7 bases map to TRBD1. Trimming at V came to 2 bases and at J to 5 bases, leaving 9 bases not matched to a gene. Germline V gives CDR1 MGHRA, CDR2 YSYEKL. The CDR3 has 16 amino acids. CDR3: CASSQPRDSIYQPQHF. In DNA, the CDR3 is TGCGCCAGCAGCCAACCCCGGGACAGTATTTATCAGCCCCAGCATTTT.

V gene TRBV19 combines with J gene TRBJ2-5; unclear D gene. The CDR3 is 14 amino acids. The germline V gene encodes CDR1 LNHDA and CDR2 SQIVND (reference sequence). V was shortened by 5 bases and J by 7 bases, with 17 bases between the two germline ends. CDR3 loop: CASSVPGPPMTQYF. CDR3 sequence (DNA): TGTGCCAGTAGTGTACCGGGTCCCCCAATGACCCAGTACTTC.

The V gene is TRBV30, the J gene TRBJ2-7; no definite D call. The germline V gene has CDR1 GTSNPN and CDR2 SVGIG (reference sequence). Trimming took 2 bases from V and 3 from J, leaving 5 bases between them. The CDR3 consists of 11 residues. The CDR3 nucleotides read TGTGCCTGGAGTTATAGCTACGAGCAGTACTTC. It translates to CAWSYSYEQYF.

The V gene is TRBV11-2, the J gene TRBJ1-2; D is uncertain. V was trimmed by 4 bases and J by 2 bases, leaving 5 bases between them. The germline gives CDR1 SGHAT, CDR2 FQNNGV. This CDR3 region has 12 residues. The CDR3 protein is CASSYQNYGYTF. The CDR3 nucleotides read TGTGCCAGCAGCTACCAGAACTATGGCTACACCTTC.

The genes are TRBV29-1 and TRBJ1-1; TRBD1 agrees at 10 bases. CDR3 length equals 15 residues. V lost 7 bases, J lost 2 bases, and 10 bases stayed unmatched. CDR1 is SQVTM and CDR2 is ANQGSEA in the germline V gene. The CDR3 nucleotides are TGCAGCGGCGGACAGGGGGAAGTTTTCAACACTGAAGCTTTCTTT. Translation: CSGGQGEVFNTEAFF.